This passage covers 8 T cell receptor beta chains from one sample sequenced in a study of cytomegalovirus exposure and HLA in healthy donors listed by TCRdb under 2017. Preparation of the library involved the immunoSEQ multiplex PCR assay. For the multiplex PCR, a mixture combining 60 forward primers for TCR Vbeta segments and 13 reverse primers for TCR Jbeta segments was used. The table was pulled from immuneACCESS by TCRdb, which kept in-frame rearrangements only. Such tables lose some clones; where checked, under half of the loss comes from unresolved V genes, and the rest has no known cause. The table for this sample lists 150,000 or so clones; roughly 80% of them were counted only once. The ten biggest clones cover around 2.3% of the sample. Sequencing used PBMCs. Receptors were obtained from a man in his forties or fifties in good health and CMV-seropositive.

The V call is TRBV18, the J call TRBJ1-5; D is perhaps TRBD1 (6 bases). V lost 5 bases, J lost 7 bases, and 12 bases lay in between. In germline, CDR1 is KGHSH, CDR2 LQKENI. This CDR3 spans 13 amino acids. The CDR3 bases are TGTGCCAGCTCAAACCAGGGGTTACAGCCCCAGCATTTT. It encodes CASSNQGLQPQHF.

The chain is built from TRBV4-3 and TRBJ2-2, with TRBD2 matching 8 bases. The germline V gene encodes CDR1 LGHNA and CDR2 YSLEER. J lost 0 bases, V lost 2 bases, and 8 bases had no gene match. This CDR3 is built from 18 residues. In DNA form, the CDR3 reads TGCGCCAGCAGCCAACCCGCCTTAGCGGGGCCGAACACCGGGGAGCTGTTTTTT. Residues: CASSQPALAGPNTGELFF.

The chain is built from TRBV6-5 and TRBJ1-2; the D gene is possibly TRBD1 (5 bases). Trimming left V 11 bases short and J 8 bases short, with 12 bases between. Germline CDR1 and CDR2: MNHEY and SVGAGI. The CDR3 has 10 amino acids. For the CDR3, the DNA is TGTGCCGCCGGGGGGTCCGGCTACACCTTC. Amino acids: CAAGGSGYTF.

The chain links TRBV10-2 to TRBJ1-5; D is ambiguous. The CDR3 contains 15 residues. Per germline, CDR1 WSHSY and CDR2 SAAADI. V lost 0 bases and J 7 bases, leaving 13 bases between the germline ends. CDR3 nucleotides: TGCGCCAGCAGTGAGTCGCCGCTCAGAGGGCAGCCCCAGCATTTT. It encodes CASSESPLRGQPQHF.

The genes are TRBV7-9 and TRBJ1-2, with D maybe TRBD1 (5 bases). CDR1 SEHNR and CDR2 FQNEAQ come from the germline V gene (reference sequence). CDR3 length: 12 amino acids. Trimming shortened V by 10 bases and J by 5 bases, and 14 bases separated the two germline ends. In DNA, the CDR3 is TGTGCCACCACTGACCGGGGGTATGGCTACACCTTC. Translation gives CATTDRGYGYTF.

The rearrangement links TRBV19 to TRBJ2-3, with 14 bases that match TRBD2. Germline loops: CDR1 LNHDA, CDR2 SQIVND (reference sequence). CDR3 length: 16 residues. The ends lost 4 bases at V and 4 bases at J; junction bases unmatched: 4. In nucleotides, the CDR3 is TGTGCCAGTAGTAGACTAGCGGGGGGGCCGTCAGATACGCAGTATTTT. As protein: CASSRLAGGPSDTQYF.

J is TRBJ2-7 and V is TRBV7-8, with TRBD1 as a possible D gene (5 bases). This CDR3 spans 15 amino acids. CDR1 is SGHVS and CDR2 is FQNEAQ in the germline V gene. V lost 3 bases, J lost 2 bases, and 14 bases lay in between. The CDR3 loop reads CASSFSGPSTYEQYF. Written as DNA, the CDR3 is TGTGCCAGCAGCTTTTCAGGGCCGTCTACCTACGAGCAGTACTTC.

This chain links TRBV4-3 with TRBJ2-5; 8 bases match TRBD2. J lost 3 bases, V lost 0 bases, and 3 bases had no gene match. The CDR3 runs 15 residues. Looked up from germline, CDR1 is LGHNA and CDR2 is YSLEER. The CDR3 sequence: CASSQDSRGEETQYF. CDR3 nucleotides: TGCGCCAGCAGCCAAGACTCGCGGGGGGAAGAGACCCAGTACTTC.